This record looks at one T cell receptor (beta chain) sequence and its context. Its specificity is not known. The germline CDR1 and CDR2 sequences are SGHTA and FQGNSA. V lost 0 bases, J lost 0 bases, and 8 bases stayed unmatched. The CDR3 runs 18 residues. This entry belongs to a study of cytomegalovirus exposure and HLA in healthy donors. General study points: Most TCRs appeared rarely, but some public TCRs recurred in many donors. The authors listed 164 TCR beta chains as cytomegalovirus-associated. Productive status was seen about 87% or about 30% of the time for most TCR beta V segments in an earlier analysis.

The PCR used 60 Vbeta and 13 Jbeta primers. Source study methods: A later analysis tallied approximately 87 million unique TCR beta chains, approximately 10 million of them shared. Libraries were prepared by immunoSEQ multiplex PCR; TCRdb keeps only in-frame clonotypes and omits some of them. V and J calls and clone size are given by that table; D and trimming were obtained from the DNA. The sample lists some 180,000 clones; roughly 76% were seen once. The chain recombines TRBV7-2 with TRBJ1-3; TRBD1 matches at 7 bases. Material: PBMCs. The receptor's source is a male donor in good health and CMV-seronegative. The CDR3 reads CASSLAAVRGTSGNTIYF. DNA of the CDR3: TGTGCCAGCAGCTTAGCCGCCGTCAGGGGGACCTCTGGAAACACCATATATTTT.